The 8 T cell receptor beta chains below come from one sample, sequenced in a study of lymphopenia after photon versus proton radiotherapy. This table comes from immunoSEQ multiplex PCR, and its TCRdb copy is limited to in-frame clones, with some not included. The sample lists over 40,000 clones, about 92% occurring once. Here the sequenced sample was peripheral blood, taken from a patient treated with photon-based radiotherapy. The receptors here all came from a woman aged 40 to 50 with cholangiocarcinoma.

V gene TRBV19 combines with J gene TRBJ1-1; 7 bases fit TRBD1. Germline V CDR1 and CDR2: LNHDA, SQIVND (reference sequence). The J segment lost 6 bases and the V segment lost 2 bases, leaving 18 bases of the junction unmatched. This CDR3 region has 18 residues. CDR3 DNA: TGTGCCAGTAGTATACGTGGGGGAGTGGGACAGCGAAGACCTGAAGCTTTCTTT. Its translation: CASSIRGGVGQRRPEAFF.

The J gene is TRBJ2-7, the V gene TRBV30; tentatively, D is TRBD2 (6 bases). Germline V CDR1 and CDR2: GTSNPN, SVGIG (reference sequence). The V and J ends lost 2 bases and 9 bases respectively, with 17 bases between them. This CDR3 region has 13 residues. The CDR3 reads CAWSPSSGAGQYF. The DNA for the CDR3 is TGTGCCTGGAGTCCCAGCTCGGGAGCGGGGCAGTACTTC.

The chain employs TRBV2 and TRBJ2-7; D is possibly TRBD1 (5 bases). Trimming left V 8 bases short and J 5 bases short, with 13 bases between. The CDR3 has 12 residues. Germline V CDR1 and CDR2: SNHLY, FYNNEI. CDR3: CASRDSLHEQYF. The CDR3 DNA is TGTGCCAGCCGAGACAGTCTACACGAGCAGTACTTC.

The gene calls are TRBV7-2 and TRBJ1-4; no firm D call. The ends were cut back, 5 bases at V and 3 bases at J, with 10 bases in the middle. CDR1 is SGHTA and CDR2 is FQGNSA in the germline V gene. CDR3 size: 14 residues. The CDR3 loop reads CASSRRASNEKLFF. The CDR3 DNA follows: TGTGCCAGCAGCCGGAGGGCCTCTAATGAAAAACTGTTTTTT.

V gene TRBV9 combines with J gene TRBJ1-4, with D possibly TRBD1 on 5 matching bases. V was pared by 0 bases and J by 7 bases, with 10 bases between. The CDR3 totals 14 residues. Germline assignment: CDR1 SGDLS and CDR2 YYNGEE. The CDR3 DNA reads TGTGCCAGCAGCGTAGGGGGGGTAGGTGAAAAACTGTTTTTT. Protein sequence: CASSVGGVGEKLFF.

This chain connects TRBV28 to TRBJ1-6, with 9 bases aligning to TRBD1. The CDR3 length is 15 residues. V lost 5 bases and J lost 11; bases outside the gene matches: 10. The germline V gene encodes CDR1 MDHEN and CDR2 SYDVKM. DNA for the CDR3: TGTGCCAGCAGTCTACCGGGACAGGGTGTTACACCCCTCCACTTT. It is translated as CASSLPGQGVTPLHF. The full variable domain, its missing parts supplied by reference TRBV28 and TRBJ1-6, is DVKVTQSSRYLVKRTGEKVFLECVQDMDHENMFWYRQDPGLGLRLIYFSYDVKMKEKGDIPEGYSVSREKKERFSLILESASTNQTSMYLCASSLPGQGVTPLHFGNGTRLTVT.

To note about this clone: Other DNA variants within this sample encode the same CDR3. The CDR3 loop reads CAWSFGTGEDQPQHF. In DNA, the CDR3 is TGTGCCTGGAGTTTTGGGACAGGGGAAGATCAGCCCCAGCATTTT. V usage is TRBV30 and J usage is TRBJ1-5; TRBD1 matches 10 bases. The trim removed 2 bases at V and 5 bases at J, leaving 6 bases unmatched. Germline CDR1 GTSNPN, CDR2 SVGIG (reference sequence). The CDR3 is made up of 15 amino acids.

Remarks on this clone: The germline gene is not matched at one end of the junction; a read error may be the cause. This chain links TRBV7-7 with TRBJ2-2; D possibly corresponds to TRBD1 (5 bases). Germline V gene data show CDR1 as SSHAT and CDR2 as FNYEAQ (reference sequence). The CDR3 contains 14 residues. Here the CDR3 reads CASSLSRVTGELFF. DNA for the CDR3: TGTGCTAGCAGCTTGAGCAGGGTGACCGGGGAGCTGTTTTTT.